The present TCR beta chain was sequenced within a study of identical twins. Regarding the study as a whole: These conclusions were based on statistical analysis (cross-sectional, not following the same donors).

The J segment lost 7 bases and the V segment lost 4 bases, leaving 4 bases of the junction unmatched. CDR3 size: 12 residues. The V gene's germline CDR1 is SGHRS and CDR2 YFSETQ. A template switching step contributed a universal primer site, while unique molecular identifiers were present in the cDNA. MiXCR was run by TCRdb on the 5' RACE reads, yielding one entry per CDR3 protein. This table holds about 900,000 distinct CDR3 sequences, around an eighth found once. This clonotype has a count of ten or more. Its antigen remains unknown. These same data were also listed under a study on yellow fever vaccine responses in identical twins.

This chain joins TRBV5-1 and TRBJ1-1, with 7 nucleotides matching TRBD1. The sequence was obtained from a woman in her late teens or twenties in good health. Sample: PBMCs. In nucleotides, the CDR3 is TGCGCCAGCAGCCGAGGGGGCGGTGAAGCTTTCTTT. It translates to CASSRGGGEAFF.